A selection of T cell receptor beta chains follows, all from one sample in a study of cytomegalovirus exposure and HLA in healthy donors. Sequencing used immunoSEQ multiplex PCR; TCRdb keeps in-frame clones, though not all of them. The profile shows 150,000 to 200,000 clones, around 81% of them singletons. Sequenced sample: PBMCs. These receptor sequences come from a woman between 18 and 29 years old in good health and CMV-seropositive. The CDR3 runs from the conserved cysteine through the conserved F or W. The D gene is left open where the match is weak. Not every row has a clone size; where given, it reads once, few, many or a size class.

V,size,J,D,CDR3,DNA
TRBV2,once,TRBJ2-5,TRBD2,CASSDLLAGGEETQYF,TGTGCCAGCAGTGACCTACTAGCGGGGGGAGAAGAGACCCAGTACTTC
TRBV9,.,TRBJ2-3,TRBD1,CASSVAQGKGTQYF,TGTGCCAGCAGCGTAGCACAGGGGAAAGGTACGCAGTATTTT
TRBV6-5,few,TRBJ2-7,TRBD2,CASSYGLAGEQYF,TGTGCCAGCAGTTATGGGCTAGCGGGGGAGCAGTACTTC
TRBV28,once,TRBJ2-3,.,CASSLLRGSADTQYF,TGTGCCAGCAGTTTGTTGCGGGGATCCGCAGATACGCAGTATTTT
TRBV11-3,.,TRBJ2-1,.,CASSVQVGEQFF,TGTGCCAGCAGCGTACAGGTCGGGGAGCAGTTCTTC
TRBV10-3,.,TRBJ2-5,TRBD1,CAISDWDRGRETQYF,TGTGCCATCAGTGATTGGGACAGGGGGCGAGAGACCCAGTACTTC
TRBV19,.,TRBJ2-5,.,CASNFGVGGETQYF,TGTGCCAGTAATTTTGGAGTAGGGGGAGAGACCCAGTACTTC
TRBV9,.,TRBJ2-2,TRBD1,CASSTDRAGELFF,TGTGCCAGCAGCACAGACAGGGCCGGGGAGCTGTTTTTT
TRBV7-9,.,TRBJ2-5,.,CASSSGVTGLGETQYF,TGTGCCAGCAGCTCAGGGGTCACCGGGCTGGGGGAGACCCAGTACTTC
TRBV7-2,.,TRBJ2-1,TRBD1,CASSLGQGYSEQFF,TGTGCCAGCAGCTTGGGACAGGGGTACAGTGAGCAGTTCTTC
TRBV11-2,.,TRBJ2-3,TRBD2,CASSLGLAGAGDTQYF,TGTGCCAGCAGCCTAGGACTAGCGGGGGCTGGGGATACGCAGTATTTT
TRBV27,.,TRBJ2-1,TRBD2,CASSLSTSGTNEQFF,TGTGCCAGCAGTTTAAGTACTAGCGGGACCAATGAGCAGTTCTTC
TRBV2,.,TRBJ2-2,.,CASSEKGLYTGELFF,TGTGCCAGCAGTGAGAAGGGACTGTACACCGGGGAGCTGTTTTTT
TRBV7-3,once,TRBJ2-1,TRBD1,CASSLTETGLFF,TGTGCCAGCAGCTTAACCGAGACAGGGCTGTTCTTC
TRBV4-2,.,TRBJ1-4,.,CASSRPDRGSATNEKLFF,TGTGCCAGCAGCCGCCCCGACCGAGGATCTGCAACTAATGAAAAACTGTTTTTT
TRBV27,.,TRBJ1-2,.,CASSPGGPGYGYTF,TGTGCCAGCAGTCCGGGGGGGCCGGGCTATGGCTACACCTTC
TRBV2,.,TRBJ2-2,.,CASSGNRINTGELFF,TGTGCCAGCAGCGGGAACCGTATAAACACCGGGGAGCTGTTTTTT
TRBV19,.,TRBJ1-3,.,CASSMYTASGNTIYF,TGTGCCAGTAGTATGTATACAGCATCTGGAAACACCATATATTTT
TRBV5-6,few,TRBJ2-7,TRBD1,CASSLLGQRSSYEQYF,TGTGCCAGCAGCTTGCTGGGACAGAGGAGCTCCTACGAGCAGTACTTC
TRBV19,.,TRBJ2-3,TRBD2,CASRRRASGGTDTQYF,TGTGCCAGTAGGCGTCGGGCTAGCGGGGGGACAGATACGCAGTATTTT
TRBV11-3,.,TRBJ2-7,.,CASSPGGRYYEQYF,TGTGCCAGCAGCCCCGGGGGAAGATACTACGAGCAGTACTTC
TRBV29-1,.,TRBJ2-5,TRBD2,CSVESSGGARETQYF,TGCAGCGTTGAGTCTAGCGGGGGGGCCCGAGAGACCCAGTACTTC
TRBV5-1,.,TRBJ2-3,TRBD1,CASRTGTASTDTQYF,TGCGCCAGCAGGACCGGGACAGCCAGCACAGATACGCAGTATTTT
TRBV6-1,.,TRBJ2-1,TRBD2,CASRVAGESYNEQFF,TGTGCCAGCAGAGTAGCGGGGGAATCCTACAATGAGCAGTTCTTC
TRBV6-5,.,TRBJ2-1,.,CASSYFTGISYNEQFF,TGTGCCAGCAGTTACTTTACGGGGATCTCCTACAATGAGCAGTTCTTC
TRBV7-6,.,TRBJ1-6,.,CASSSRQASSYNSPLHF,TGTGCCAGCAGCTCACGACAGGCTAGCTCCTATAATTCACCCCTCCACTTT
TRBV7-9,.,TRBJ1-1,.,CASSVISSGSTEAFF,TGTGCCAGCAGCGTCATAAGTTCCGGGTCCACTGAAGCTTTCTTT
TRBV10-3,.,TRBJ1-5,TRBD1,CAISEGQGRQPQHF,TGTGCCATCAGTGAGGGACAGGGGCGTCAGCCCCAGCATTTT
TRBV7-3,.,TRBJ2-3,.,CASSPRTGKIDTQYF,TGTGCCAGCAGCCCCCGGACTGGAAAAATAGATACGCAGTATTTT
TRBV6-1,.,TRBJ2-7,.,CASNRGQDHEQYF,TGTGCCAGCAATCGCGGGCAGGACCACGAGCAGTACTTC
TRBV13,.,TRBJ2-1,.,CASSEGRGNEQFF,TGTGCCAGCAGCGAAGGACGGGGCAATGAGCAGTTCTTC
TRBV6-6,.,TRBJ2-5,TRBD1,CASSLTAGQGMETQYF,TGTGCCAGCAGTTTGACTGCGGGACAGGGGATGGAGACCCAGTACTTC
TRBV19,.,TRBJ1-1,.,CASTKEMNTEAFF,TGTGCCTCTACGAAGGAGATGAACACTGAAGCTTTCTTT
TRBV6-1,.,TRBJ2-3,TRBD2,CASSVSGGYTDTQYF,TGTGCCAGCAGTGTCTCCGGGGGGTACACAGATACGCAGTATTTT
TRBV11-3,.,TRBJ1-2,.,CASSSIQGRYEHGYTF,TGTGCCAGCAGCTCCATACAGGGCAGGTATGAGCATGGCTACACCTTC
TRBV4-2,.,TRBJ2-1,TRBD2,CASSPSGGAVRNEQFF,TGTGCCAGCAGCCCCAGCGGGGGGGCCGTGAGAAATGAGCAGTTCTTC
TRBV6-4,once,TRBJ2-3,.,CASSDKGSTDTQYF,TGTGCCAGCAGTGATAAGGGGAGCACAGATACGCAGTATTTT
TRBV5-1,.,TRBJ1-4,.,CASSLDRNYNEKLFF,TGCGCCAGCAGCTTGGACAGGAATTATAATGAAAAACTGTTTTTT
TRBV6-5,.,TRBJ2-3,TRBD1,CASSYLGQGITDTQYF,TGTGCCAGCAGCTACCTCGGACAGGGAATCACAGATACGCAGTATTTT
TRBV28,.,TRBJ1-1,.,CASSLPRSGAFF,TGTGCCAGCAGTTTACCGCGATCGGGAGCTTTCTTT
TRBV6-5,few,TRBJ2-3,.,CASSYTNSPSTDTQYF,TGTGCCAGCAGTTACACTAATTCTCCTAGCACAGATACGCAGTATTTT
TRBV29-1,few,TRBJ2-4,.,CSATSAKNIQYF,TGCAGCGCAACGAGTGCCAAAAACATTCAGTACTTC
TRBV6-6,.,TRBJ1-2,.,CASSYKGAGYTF,TGTGCCAGCAGTTACAAGGGAGCCGGCTACACCTTC
TRBV11-2,once,TRBJ2-6,.,CASSPRWAAGANGLTF,TGTGCCAGCAGCCCCCGATGGGCCGCTGGGGCCAACGGCCTGACTTTC
TRBV19,.,TRBJ1-6,TRBD1,CASSVGQGGSPLHF,TGTGCCAGTAGTGTCGGACAGGGCGGTTCACCCCTCCACTTT
TRBV5-4,.,TRBJ2-5,.,CASSQEPTRVGETQYF,TGTGCCAGCAGCCAGGAGCCTACCAGGGTCGGAGAGACCCAGTACTTC